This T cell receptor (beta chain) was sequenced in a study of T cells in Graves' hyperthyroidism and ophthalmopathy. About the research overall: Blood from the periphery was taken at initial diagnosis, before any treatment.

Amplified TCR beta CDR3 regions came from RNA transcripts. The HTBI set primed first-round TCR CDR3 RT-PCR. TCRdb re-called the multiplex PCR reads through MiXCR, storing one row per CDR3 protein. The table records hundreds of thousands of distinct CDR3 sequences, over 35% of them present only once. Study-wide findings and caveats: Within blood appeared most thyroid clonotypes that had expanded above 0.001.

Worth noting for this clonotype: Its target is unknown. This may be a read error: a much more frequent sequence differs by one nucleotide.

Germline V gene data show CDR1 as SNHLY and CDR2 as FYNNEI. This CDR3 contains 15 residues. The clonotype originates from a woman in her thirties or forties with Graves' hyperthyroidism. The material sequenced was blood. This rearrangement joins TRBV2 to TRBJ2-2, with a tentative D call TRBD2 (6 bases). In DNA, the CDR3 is TGTGCCAGCAGTGCGGGACTGACTAACACCGGGGCGCTGTTTTTT. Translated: CASSAGLTNTGALFF.